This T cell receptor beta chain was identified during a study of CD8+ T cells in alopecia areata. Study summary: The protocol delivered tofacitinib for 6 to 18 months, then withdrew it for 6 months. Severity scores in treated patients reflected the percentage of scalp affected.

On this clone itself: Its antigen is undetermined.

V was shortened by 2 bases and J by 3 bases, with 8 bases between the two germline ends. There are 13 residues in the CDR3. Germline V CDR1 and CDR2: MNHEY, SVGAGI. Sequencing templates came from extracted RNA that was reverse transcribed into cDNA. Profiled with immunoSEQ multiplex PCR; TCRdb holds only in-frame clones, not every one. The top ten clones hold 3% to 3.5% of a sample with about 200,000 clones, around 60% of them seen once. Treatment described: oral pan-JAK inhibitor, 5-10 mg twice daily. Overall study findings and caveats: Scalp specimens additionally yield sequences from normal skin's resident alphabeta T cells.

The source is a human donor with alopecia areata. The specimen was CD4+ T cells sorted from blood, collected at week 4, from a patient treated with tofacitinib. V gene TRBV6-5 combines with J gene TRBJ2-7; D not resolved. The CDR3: CASSYGPFYEQYF. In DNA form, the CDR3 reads TGTGCCAGCAGTTACGGGCCATTCTACGAGCAGTACTTC.